This T cell receptor beta chain was obtained from a study of T cell responses to AZD1222 COVID-19 vaccine. Findings of the study overall: Two doses of AZD1222 preceded a rise in Spike-specific TCR breadth and depth. The study sampled repertoires only after the peak T cell response. Reportedly, nearly half the spike-specific TCRs target unmutated variant regions.

The assay was immunoSEQ multiplex PCR, and TCRdb's table has in-frame clones only and misses some. In the table there are around 80,000 clones, 80% to 90% of which are singletons. Trimming cost V 1 base and J 0 bases; bases outside gene matches: 9. Germline assignment: CDR1 LGHNA and CDR2 YSLEER. The CDR3 consists of 19 residues. Pooled in the analysis were second doses at about 4 or about 12 weeks. Concerning this clone: Antigen: not known.

The sequenced sample was peripheral blood, obtained 28 days after the second AZD1222 dose. V is TRBV4-3 and J is TRBJ2-3; TRBD2 agrees at 11 bases. The sequence derives from an adult who received the AZD1222 COVID-19 vaccine. Here the CDR3 DNA reads TGCGCCAGCAGCCAAGCTCCCCTACTAGCGGGAGCTAGCACAGATACGCAGTATTTT. Encoded protein: CASSQAPLLAGASTDTQYF.